Listed below are T cell receptor beta chains from one sample, sequenced in a study of blood T cell repertoires in COVID-19. The method was immunoSEQ multiplex PCR; TCRdb's version includes in-frame clones alone and lacks a portion of them. This sample yields fewer than 150,000 clones, of which about four fifths are seen a single time; under 10% belongs to the top ten. Material: peripheral blood. Receptor source: a woman at least 80 years old in a cohort sampled during active or convalescent COVID-19. CDR3s leave out the opening cysteine and the closing phenylalanine or tryptophan. Each record gives: J gene, V gene, CDR3 protein.

TRBJ2-1 | TRBV2 | ATSKGRGWNNEQF
TRBJ2-4 | TRBV24-1 | ATSDTGRQGIQY
TRBJ2-3 | TRBV27 | ASRRIGQGKGTDTQY
TRBJ2-2 | TRBV6-2/TRBV6-3 | ASSDRAIANTGELF
TRBJ2-1 | TRBV11-3 | ASSFGAGGYVDEQF
TRBJ2-1 | TRBV7-9 | ASSLTSGGNYNEQF
TRBJ2-2 | TRBV21-1 | ASSNGGFTGELF
TRBJ1-4 | TRBV19 | ASSIDTAGSGEKLF
TRBJ2-1 | TRBV29-1 | SVDGTGFANEQF
TRBJ1-2 | TRBV5-1 | ASSPPTGVGGNGYT
TRBJ2-6 | TRBV9 | ASSVGGGSGANVLT
TRBJ1-6 | TRBV7-9 | ASNDRGDSPLH
TRBJ1-3 | TRBV5-1 | ASSLPSVAIY
TRBJ2-3 | TRBV5-5 | ASSLPSGVSTDTQY
TRBJ1-4 | TRBV5-8 | ASSSNRDYEKLF
TRBJ1-2 | TRBV9 | ASSPNWSGQGAGGYT
TRBJ2-7 | TRBV29-1 | SVGLGLDYEQY
TRBJ1-2 | TRBV27 | ASSFTPGTGVGGYGYT
TRBJ2-3 | TRBV7-3 | ASSSVSGGSTDTQY
TRBJ2-3 | TRBV6-1 | ASSEEALGTDTQY